The 13 T cell receptor beta chains below were found in one sample sequenced in a study of blood T cell repertoires in COVID-19. Produced via immunoSEQ multiplex PCR; TCRdb's table is partial and in-frame only. Here the sample spans over 50,000 clones, about 77% being singletons. Specimen: peripheral blood. These receptors all stem from a man aged 80 or over with active or convalescent COVID-19.

This chain links TRBV2 with TRBJ2-7, with 7 bases identical to TRBD1. Trimming took 8 bases from V and 3 from J; bases not matched to a gene: 4. Germline CDR1 reads SNHLY; CDR2 reads FYNNEI. The CDR3 runs 12 residues. CDR3: CASVGQIYEQYF. CDR3 sequence (DNA): TGTGCCAGCGTGGGACAGATCTACGAGCAGTACTTC.

The rearrangement uses TRBV28 and TRBJ2-3; the D gene is possibly TRBD2 (5 bases). V shed 4 bases and J shed 0 bases, with 11 bases lying between them. The CDR3 is 15 residues long. Germline CDR1 and CDR2: MDHEN and SYDVKM. DNA of the CDR3: TGTGCCAGCAGTTCTCCGGGGTACAGCACAGATACGCAGTATTTT. Translated, it gives CASSSPGYSTDTQYF.

This clone was seen a few times. The rearrangement uses TRBV4-2 and TRBJ1-5; 9 positions agree with TRBD1. Germline values: CDR1 LGHNA, CDR2 YNFKEQ. CDR3 length: 17 residues. V dropped 0 bases and J dropped 2; count of bases not matched to a gene: 5. The chain's CDR3 is CASSQDGTGFGNQPQHF. CDR3 sequence (DNA): TGTGCCAGCAGCCAAGACGGGACAGGGTTTGGCAATCAGCCCCAGCATTTT.

The genes are TRBV4-1 and TRBJ1-3, with 8 positions matching TRBD1. The junction had 8 bases not matched to a gene; V was cut back by 4 bases and J by 0 bases. This CDR3 contains 17 residues. From germline, CDR1 is MGHRA and CDR2 YSYEKL. The CDR3 reads CASSPWEGQVSGNTIYF. The DNA for the CDR3 is TGCGCCAGCAGCCCCTGGGAGGGACAGGTCTCTGGAAACACCATATATTTT.

The CDR3: CASSPGQITDTQYF. The CDR3 DNA reads TGTGCCAGCAGTCCGGGACAGATCACAGATACGCAGTATTTT. The rearrangement joins TRBV6-5 to TRBJ2-3; TRBD1 aligns across 7 bases. The V segment lost 5 bases and the J segment 2 bases; nucleotides outside the gene matches: 4. CDR1 is MNHEY, CDR2 SVGAGI, per germline. The CDR3 runs 14 residues.

The chain joins TRBV14 to TRBJ2-1, with 10 bases lining up with TRBD2. The junction had 8 bases not matched to a gene; V was cut back by 6 bases and J by 9 bases. This CDR3 has 14 residues. CDR1 and CDR2 from the germline V gene are SGHDN and FVKESK. For the CDR3, the DNA is TGTGCCAGCAGTTGGAATAGCGGGGGGTCTGAGCAGTTCTTC. Its translation: CASSWNSGGSEQFF. Combining the CDR3 with reference TRBV14 and TRBJ2-1 gives the whole variable domain EAGVTQFPSHSVIEKGQTVTLRCDPISGHDNLYWYRRVMGKEIKFLLHFVKESKQDESGMPNNRFLAERTGGTYSTLKVQPAELEDSGVYFCASSWNSGGSEQFFGPGTRLTVL.

This clone has more than one count but fewer than ten. The chain joins TRBV10-3 to TRBJ1-5; 9 positions match TRBD1. Germline CDR1 is ENHRY and CDR2 is SYGVKD. The CDR3 is 13 residues long. V dropped 4 bases and J dropped 7; count of bases not matched to a gene: 2. The CDR3 DNA reads as TGTGCCATCAGTGCGGACAGGGGCCAGCCCCAGCATTTT. Protein sequence: CAISADRGQPQHF.

This sequence joins TRBV30 and TRBJ1-6, with 10 bases aligning to TRBD1. V lost 0 bases, J lost 8 bases, and 1 base stayed unmatched. The CDR3 is 14 amino acids. Germline values: CDR1 GTSNPN, CDR2 SVGIG (reference sequence). The CDR3 coding sequence is TGTGCCTGGAGTGTAGGGACAGGGGATTCACCCCTCCACTTT. Its translation: CAWSVGTGDSPLHF. Supplemented by reference TRBV30 and TRBJ1-6, the full variable domain reads SQTIHQWPATLVQPVGSPLSLECTVEGTSNPNLYWYRQAAGRGLQLLFYSVGIGQISSEVPQNLSASRPQDRQFILSSKKLLLSDSGFYLCAWSVGTGDSPLHFGNGTRLTVT.

The chain links TRBV2 to TRBJ2-1; 13 bases line up with TRBD2. This CDR3 has 15 amino acids. Germline CDR1 is SNHLY and CDR2 is FYNNEI. V was clipped by 5 bases and J by 6 bases; unmatched bases: 4. The CDR3 sequence: CASSPLAGGGNEQFF. The DNA of the CDR3 is TGTGCCAGCAGTCCACTAGCGGGAGGGGGCAATGAGCAGTTCTTC.

V usage is TRBV12-5 and J usage is TRBJ1-4, with a tentative D call TRBD1 (5 bases). The CDR3 covers 13 residues. Germline-derived CDR1 and CDR2 are LGHNT and FRNRAP. With 6 bases removed from V and 7 bases from J, the gap between germline ends came to 12 bases. CDR3: CASGLGGTEKLFF. In DNA, the CDR3 is TGTGCTAGTGGCCTAGGAGGGACTGAAAAACTGTTTTTT.

This clone was picked up one time. The chain employs TRBV27 and TRBJ2-3, with D perhaps TRBD1 (6 bases). V was pared by 6 bases and J by 12 bases, with 22 bases between. Germline CDR1 is MNHEY and CDR2 is SMNVEV (reference sequence). This CDR3 comprises 14 residues. CDR3 sequence: CASSSISFGQPQYF. The CDR3 DNA follows: TGTGCCAGCAGCTCCATTTCGTTCGGACAGCCACAGTATTTT.

V gene TRBV7-9 combines with J gene TRBJ2-3, with 9 positions matching TRBD1. The CDR3 runs to 14 residues. V was pared by 7 bases and J by 2 bases, with 4 bases of the junction left unmatched. Per germline, CDR1 SEHNR and CDR2 FQNEAQ (reference sequence). The CDR3 DNA sequence: TGTGCCAGCACTGGGACAGGGCTCACAGATACGCAGTATTTT. Translation: CASTGTGLTDTQYF.

The rearrangement links TRBV15 to TRBJ2-2, with 7 nucleotides matching TRBD2. The CDR3 is 18 residues long. CDR1 LNHNV and CDR2 YYDKDF come from the germline V gene (reference sequence). V shed 0 bases, J shed 2 bases, and the junction held 9 bases outside the gene matches. CDR3 amino acids: CATSRDSWLADNTGELFF. In nucleotides, the CDR3 is TGTGCCACCAGCAGAGATTCCTGGCTAGCGGACAACACCGGGGAGCTGTTTTTT.